The rows below give T cell receptor beta chains drawn from one sample of a study of T cells in Graves' hyperthyroidism and ophthalmopathy. In TCRdb, the multiplex PCR reads were re-called with MiXCR into one record per CDR3 protein. The data hold around 690,000 distinct CDR3 sequences, with approximately 15% observed a single time. The sample was blood. The source is a man between 50 and 59 years old with Graves' hyperthyroidism. Both conserved end residues are part of each CDR3. D genes are given only for firm matches. Clone size is given for some rows only: seen once, a few or many times, or a class if the clone is expanded.

abundance	v_gene	d_gene	len	j_gene	CDR3aa	CDR3nt
.	TRBV28	.	13	TRBJ1-1	CASSYEGGTEAFF	TGTGCCAGCAGTTACGAGGGGGGGACTGAAGCTTTCTTT
.	TRBV4-2	TRBD2	15	TRBJ2-5	CASSLQVGEGETQYF	TGTGCCAGCAGCCTACAGGTGGGGGAGGGAGAGACCCAGTACTTC
many	TRBV19	.	14	TRBJ1-2	CASSIMGINYGYTF	TGTGCCAGTAGTATAATGGGCATTAACTATGGCTACACCTTC
many	TRBV19	.	14	TRBJ1-1	CASSIWAQNTEAFF	TGTGCCAGTAGTATTTGGGCCCAGAACACTGAAGCTTTCTTT
.	TRBV20-1	.	12	TRBJ1-1	CSIRASNTEAFF	TGCAGCATTAGGGCGTCCAACACTGAAGCTTTCTTT
.	TRBV11-2	TRBD1	16	TRBJ2-7	CASSLGRPGQGYEQYF	TGTGCCAGCAGCTTAGGCCGCCCGGGACAGGGCTACGAGCAGTACTTC
few	TRBV7-2	TRBD1	18	TRBJ1-1	CASSSEYRTGGWYTEAFF	TGTGCCAGCAGCTCCGAATATAGGACAGGGGGATGGTACACTGAAGCTTTCTTT
.	TRBV29-1	TRBD1	13	TRBJ1-2	CSVGTGANYGYTF	TGCAGCGTAGGGACAGGGGCTAACTATGGCTACACCTTC
.	TRBV11-2	TRBD2	17	TRBJ2-5	CASSTAGAGGYQETQYF	TGTGCCAGCAGCACCGCGGGAGCGGGAGGTTATCAAGAGACCCAGTACTTC
few	TRBV28	TRBD2	16	TRBJ2-5	CASSLVGTSRQETQYF	TGTGCCAGCAGTTTAGTCGGGACTAGCAGACAAGAGACCCAGTACTTC
many	TRBV3-1	.	14	TRBJ2-7	CASSQGGPRYEQYF	TGTGCCAGCAGCCAAGGAGGACCCCGCTACGAGCAGTACTTC
.	TRBV27	.	14	TRBJ2-7	CASSLWPAGYEQYF	TGTGCCAGCAGTTTATGGCCAGCAGGGTACGAGCAGTACTTC
many	TRBV6-1	.	14	TRBJ1-5	CASMTRQGGQPQHF	TGTGCCAGCATGACGAGGCAGGGTGGCCAGCCCCAGCATTTT
many	TRBV6-2/TRBV6-3	TRBD1	17	TRBJ1-1	CASSRIGQGLWNTEAFF	TGTGCCAGCAGCCGAATTGGACAGGGATTATGGAACACTGAAGCTTTCTTT
many	TRBV7-2	TRBD2	16	TRBJ2-1	CASSPASGRGYNEQFF	TGTGCCAGCAGCCCCGCTAGCGGGAGAGGGTACAATGAGCAGTTCTTC
few	TRBV19	TRBD1	16	TRBJ1-5	CASSIAGTGHNQPQHF	TGTGCCAGTAGTATAGCAGGGACAGGCCATAATCAGCCCCAGCATTTT
many	TRBV15	.	14	TRBJ1-2	CATSRDIGPVGYTF	TGTGCCACCAGCAGAGATATTGGGCCGGTTGGCTACACCTTC
many	TRBV28	.	16	TRBJ1-5	CASSLAWAGSNQPQHF	TGTGCCAGCAGTTTAGCGTGGGCAGGGAGCAATCAGCCCCAGCATTTT
many	TRBV24-1	.	15	TRBJ2-1	CATSDPFQGGNEQFF	TGTGCCACCAGTGACCCTTTTCAGGGAGGCAATGAGCAGTTCTTC
many	TRBV7-9	.	14	TRBJ1-3	CASSLEEQRNTIYF	TGTGCCAGCAGCTTAGAAGAACAGAGAAACACCATATATTTT
.	TRBV6-1	.	15	TRBJ1-5	CASNSGTNSNQPQHF	TGTGCCAGCAACTCCGGGACAAATAGCAATCAGCCCCAGCATTTT
many	TRBV7-9	TRBD1	14	TRBJ2-7	CASSLTGLAYEQYF	TGTGCCAGCAGCTTGACAGGGTTGGCCTACGAGCAGTACTTC
few	TRBV6-1	TRBD1	16	TRBJ2-5	CASINLVTGGRETQYF	TGTGCCAGTATAAACCTCGTGACAGGGGGGCGAGAGACCCAGTACTTC
many	TRBV2	.	14	TRBJ1-5	CASSEDSNYQPQHF	TGTGCCAGCAGTGAAGACAGTAACTATCAGCCCCAGCATTTT
many	TRBV2	TRBD1	14	TRBJ1-5	CASSRGDRGQPQHF	TGTGCCAGCAGCCGGGGGGACAGGGGGCAGCCCCAGCATTTT
many	TRBV6-1	TRBD1	17	TRBJ1-4	CASSLGQGAATNEKLFF	TGTGCCAGCAGCTTGGGACAGGGGGCAGCAACTAATGAAAAACTGTTTTTT
many	TRBV28	.	14	TRBJ2-7	CASSRPTSSYEQYF	TGTGCCAGCAGTCGACCGACGAGCTCCTACGAGCAGTACTTC
many	TRBV20-1	TRBD2	17	TRBJ2-3	CSARDLQRETITDTQYF	TGCAGTGCTAGAGATCTTCAGCGGGAGACGATCACAGATACGCAGTATTTT
few	TRBV6-2/TRBV6-3	TRBD1	11	TRBJ2-5	CASKTGETQYF	TGTGCCAGCAAGACAGGGGAGACCCAGTACTTC
many	TRBV3-1	.	13	TRBJ1-2	CASSPGPRDGYTF	TGTGCCAGCAGCCCGGGACCGAGGGATGGCTACACCTTC